The 22 T cell receptor beta chains below come from one sample, sequenced in a study of response to subunit inactivated influenza vaccine. A single record per CDR3 protein comes from TCRdb applying MiXCR to the RT-PCR reads. Among more than 450,000 distinct CDR3 sequences listed, roughly 10% were seen once. These data were also filed under a second study, of T cells expressing NK-cell markers. From that report: With UMIs, 5'RACE template switching was used to make TCR beta cDNA.

The sample was PBMCs from blood, taken on the day of vaccination. All receptors come from a man aged 45-60 years who received an inactivated influenza vaccine.

A few counts support this clonotype. This sequence joins TRBV3-1 and TRBJ2-7; D is possibly TRBD1 or TRBD2 (5 bases each). Trimming stripped 4 bases from V and 0 bases from J, with 13 bases between. The germline V gene encodes CDR1 LGHDT and CDR2 YNNKEL (reference sequence). This CDR3 spans 15 amino acids. CDR3 sequence reads: CASSPSGTDSYEQYF. In nucleotides, the CDR3 is TGTGCCAGCAGCCCTTCCGGGACGGACTCCTACGAGCAGTACTTC.

This clonotype was observed a few times. The gene calls are TRBV11-2 and TRBJ1-1; D not certain. Germline V CDR1 and CDR2: SGHAT, FQNNGV. The CDR3 length is 14 residues. V shed 1 base and J shed 4 bases, with 10 bases lying between them. The CDR3 protein is CASSLGAGFTEAFF. For the CDR3, the DNA is TGTGCCAGCAGCTTAGGAGCCGGCTTCACTGAAGCTTTCTTT.

The chain combines TRBV11-2 with TRBJ2-3, with D unclear. Germline values: CDR1 SGHAT, CDR2 FQNNGV. The germline V and J ends were trimmed by 2 bases and 2 bases, with 17 bases remaining between them. CDR3 length equals 17 residues. This CDR3 is CASSLFSLFTYTDTQYF. The CDR3 coding sequence is TGTGCCAGCAGCTTATTTTCGTTATTCACCTACACAGATACGCAGTATTTT. Combining the CDR3 with reference TRBV11-2 and TRBJ2-3 gives the whole variable domain EAGVAQSPRYKIIEKRQSVAFWCNPISGHATLYWYQQILGQGPKLLIQFQNNGVVDDSQLPKDRFSAERLKGVDSTLKIQPAKLEDSAVYLCASSLFSLFTYTDTQYFGPGTRLTVL.

This chain uses TRBV4-1 with TRBJ2-7; 9 bases are a match to TRBD1. Germline V gene sequence: CDR1 MGHRA, CDR2 YSYEKL. This CDR3 region has 16 residues. Losses at the gene ends were 4 bases for V and 4 bases for J; bases not matched to a gene: 11. The CDR3 here is CASSPILTGGKYEQYF. Here the CDR3 DNA reads TGCGCCAGCAGCCCGATCCTCACAGGGGGCAAGTACGAGCAGTACTTC.

V gene TRBV19 combines with J gene TRBJ2-1; a possible D gene is TRBD1 (8 bases). The CDR3 contains 13 residues. V lost 7 bases to trimming and J lost 9 bases, with 16 bases between them. Germline values: CDR1 LNHDA, CDR2 SQIVND (reference sequence). The CDR3 here is CASNRNRGGEQFF. The DNA of the CDR3 is TGTGCCAGTAATAGAAACAGGGGGGGTGAGCAGTTCTTC.

The chain couples TRBV5-1 to TRBJ2-7; D not resolved. Trimming stripped 2 bases from V and 7 bases from J, with 19 bases between. CDR1 is SGHRS and CDR2 is YFSETQ in the germline V gene. The CDR3 consists of 15 residues. The CDR3 DNA reads TGCGCCAGCAGCTTAGTATCCGGGTTGAGAAGTGAGCAGTACTTC. Translating it yields CASSLVSGLRSEQYF.

This clonotype has more than one count but fewer than ten. The rearrangement uses TRBV7-2 and TRBJ2-1; unclear D gene. The V end was cut by 2 bases, the J end by 6 bases, with 8 bases between. Germline loops: CDR1 SGHTA, CDR2 FQGNSA. CDR3 size: 13 residues. The CDR3 here is CASSLNMVNEQFF. In nucleotides, the CDR3 is TGTGCCAGCAGCTTAAATATGGTCAATGAGCAGTTCTTC.

V and J are TRBV29-1 and TRBJ2-1; 8 nucleotides match TRBD2. The trim removed 6 bases at V and 7 bases at J, leaving 11 bases unmatched. CDR3 size: 14 residues. Germline CDR1 reads SQVTM; CDR2 reads ANQGSEA. The chain's CDR3 is CSVGPSGSGNEQFF. The CDR3 bases are TGCAGCGTAGGCCCCAGCGGGAGCGGAAATGAGCAGTTCTTC.

This clonotype occurred a few times. J is TRBJ1-1 and V is TRBV20-1, with D possibly being TRBD1 (5 bases). V lost 3 bases to trimming and J lost 1 base, with 6 bases between them. In germline, CDR1 is DFQATT, CDR2 SNEGSKA (reference sequence). There are 12 residues in the CDR3. The CDR3 nucleotides are TGCAGTGCTAGCCAGGGGAACACTGAAGCTTTCTTT. Amino acids: CSASQGNTEAFF.

This clonotype was found many times. The chain couples TRBV18 to TRBJ2-7; 9 bases are shared with TRBD1. The CDR3 runs to 14 residues. Germline CDR1 and CDR2: KGHSH and LQKENI. Unmatched junction bases numbered 7, after V lost 8 bases and J lost 2 bases. Written as DNA, the CDR3 is TGTGCCAGCAGTACCGGACAGGGGCCCTACGAGCAGTACTTC. As protein: CASSTGQGPYEQYF.

This clonotype was recorded a few times. The chain is built from TRBV18 and TRBJ2-3; weak D call: TRBD1 (5 bases). The V and J ends lost 3 bases and 9 bases respectively, with 16 bases between them. Germline CDR1 reads KGHSH; CDR2 reads LQKENI. The CDR3 consists of 14 residues. CDR3 sequence reads: CASSPRSGGHTQYF. CDR3 in DNA: TGTGCCAGCTCACCGCGGTCTGGTGGACACACGCAGTATTTT.

This clonotype was detected only a few times. The chain couples TRBV20-1 to TRBJ2-1, with 10 bases identical to TRBD2. There are 14 residues in the CDR3. The germline V gene encodes CDR1 DFQATT and CDR2 SNEGSKA (reference sequence). V was clipped by 3 bases and J by 9 bases; unmatched bases: 8. The CDR3 loop is CSASPAGGFAEQFF. CDR3 bases: TGCAGTGCTAGTCCAGCGGGAGGGTTTGCTGAGCAGTTCTTC.

The chain carries TRBV23-1 and TRBJ2-1, with 8 nucleotides matching TRBD1. TRBV23-1 is annotated as an ORF whose role is uncertain. J lost 2 bases, V lost 0 bases, and 6 bases had no gene match. The CDR3 loop spans 17 amino acids. The CDR3 loop is CASSQSEQGGTYNEQFF. CDR3 in DNA: TGCGCCAGCAGTCAATCGGAACAGGGGGGTACCTACAATGAGCAGTTCTTC.

In this sample, this clonotype turned up a few times. The chain uses TRBV24-1 and TRBJ1-2; D uncertain. This CDR3 region has 12 residues. Germline-derived CDR1 and CDR2 are KGHDR and SFDVKD. Trimming left V 4 bases short and J 4 bases short, with 6 bases between. CDR3 in amino acids: CATSERGYGYTF. The CDR3 coding sequence is TGTGCCACCAGTGAACGGGGCTATGGCTACACCTTC.

The genes are TRBV3-1 and TRBJ2-1; no clear D. Germline CDR1 and CDR2: LGHDT and YNNKEL (reference sequence). V dropped 3 bases and J dropped 0 bases, with 9 bases sitting between them. This CDR3 region has 15 residues. The CDR3 sequence is CASSHGTSSYNEQFF. CDR3 DNA: TGTGCCAGCAGCCACGGCACCAGCTCCTACAATGAGCAGTTCTTC.

The V call is TRBV6-5, the J call TRBJ2-7; 9 bases line up with TRBD2. CDR1 and CDR2 (germline): MNHEY, SVGAGI. The CDR3 is 15 amino acids. J gave up 3 bases and V 2 bases, and 5 bases lay outside the gene matches. CDR3 in DNA: TGTGCCAGCAGTTACAAGGGCGGGAGGGGCTACGAGCAGTACTTC. Its translation is CASSYKGGRGYEQYF.

A few counts support this clonotype. This sequence joins TRBV12-3 or TRBV12-4 and TRBJ2-7, with 7 positions matching TRBD1. This CDR3 has 14 residues. V lost 1 base, J lost 6 bases, and 6 bases stayed unmatched. As DNA, the CDR3 is TGTGCCAGCAGTTTAGTGCCGGGACAGCTCGAGCAGTACTTC. Its protein product is CASSLVPGQLEQYF.

This chain links TRBV12-3 or TRBV12-4 with TRBJ2-1, with 14 bases identical to TRBD2. Unmatched junction bases numbered 5, after V lost 3 bases and J lost 7 bases. The CDR3 length is 16 residues. The CDR3 sequence is CASSLAGTSGRNEQFF. The CDR3 DNA follows: TGTGCCAGCAGTTTGGCCGGGACTAGCGGGAGAAATGAGCAGTTCTTC.

V gene TRBV12-3 or TRBV12-4 combines with J gene TRBJ2-7; D gene ambiguous. The V gene lost 5 bases and the J gene lost 5 bases, with 13 bases spanning the gap. The CDR3 contains 13 residues. CDR3 bases: TGTGCCAGCAGTCAAATCCGGGCCCACGAGCAGTACTTC. This gives the protein CASSQIRAHEQYF.

This clonotype was recorded a few times. The V call is TRBV4-1, the J call TRBJ2-3; 11 bases map to TRBD2. CDR1 and CDR2 from the germline V gene are MGHRA and YSYEKL. The CDR3 sequence is 16 residues long. V dropped 4 bases and J dropped 2; count of bases not matched to a gene: 5. The CDR3 nucleotides read TGCGCCAGCAGCCGAGGGACTAGCGGCCTCACAGATACGCAGTATTTT. Protein product: CASSRGTSGLTDTQYF.

The V and J genes are TRBV11-2 and TRBJ1-2; D is perhaps TRBD1 (6 bases). Per germline, CDR1 SGHAT and CDR2 FQNNGV. V was clipped by 3 bases and J by 8 bases, with 13 bases between them. The CDR3 sequence is 13 residues long. CDR3 coding DNA: TGTGCCAGCAGCTTCGGGGGGGCACTCGGCTACACCTTC. Translated, it gives CASSFGGALGYTF.

This clonotype turned up a few times. The genes are TRBV12-3 or TRBV12-4 and TRBJ2-1; the D gene is possibly TRBD1 (6 bases). The CDR3 consists of 13 residues. V was trimmed by 6 bases and J by 9 bases, leaving 15 bases between them. Here the CDR3 reads CASRGAGWPEQFF. The CDR3 DNA reads TGTGCCAGCAGGGGGGCAGGGTGGCCTGAGCAGTTCTTC.